This T cell receptor (beta chain) derives from a study of T-cell reconstitution after alpha-beta-depleted transplantation in children. CDR3 length equals 16 residues. The V gene end was trimmed by 7 bases and the J gene end by 0 bases; junction bases not matched to a gene: 7. Per the germline V gene, CDR1 is MGHDK and CDR2 is SYGVNS. The authors prepared the TCRbeta library with unique molecular identifiers. TCRdb recomputed calls from the PCR reads with MiXCR, one row per CDR3 protein. This sample has 400,000 to 500,000 distinct CDR3 sequences, with approximately 11% found just once. Sequencing was performed on PBMCs from the stem cell graft donor, taken from the stem cell graft. The clonotype originates from a human donor who donated a stem cell graft to a child with acute myeloid leukemia. This chain links TRBV25-1 with TRBJ2-3, with 10 bases identical to TRBD2. The CDR3 DNA follows: TGTGCCAGCACCGAGGGTAGCGGGGGGAGCACAGATACGCAGTATTTT. It is translated as CASTEGSGGSTDTQYF.